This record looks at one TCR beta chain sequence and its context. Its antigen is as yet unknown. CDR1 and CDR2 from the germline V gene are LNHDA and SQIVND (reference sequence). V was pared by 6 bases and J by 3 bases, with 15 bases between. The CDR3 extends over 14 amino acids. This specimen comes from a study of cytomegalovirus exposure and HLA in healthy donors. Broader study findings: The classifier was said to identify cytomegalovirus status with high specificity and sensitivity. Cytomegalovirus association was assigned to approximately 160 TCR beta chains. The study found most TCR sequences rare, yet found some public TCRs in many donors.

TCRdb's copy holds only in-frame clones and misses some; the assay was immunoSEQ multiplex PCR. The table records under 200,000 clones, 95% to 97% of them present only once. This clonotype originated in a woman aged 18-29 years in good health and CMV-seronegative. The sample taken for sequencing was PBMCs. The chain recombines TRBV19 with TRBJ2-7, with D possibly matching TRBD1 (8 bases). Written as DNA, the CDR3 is TGTGCCAGTAGGCGGACAGGGAGGGACTACGAGCAGTACTTC. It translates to CASRRTGRDYEQYF.